Following are 28 T cell receptor beta chains from one sample sequenced in a study of identical twins. From the 5' RACE reads, TCRdb called clonotypes with MiXCR, one entry per CDR3 protein. The repertoire holds about 470,000 distinct CDR3 sequences, around 24% seen once, with roughly 3% in the top ten. The same data also contributed to another study, on T cells expressing NK-cell markers.

Sequencing was carried out using CD4+ T cells sorted from blood. Receptors were obtained from a woman aged 18 to 35 in good health.

This rearrangement joins TRBV20-1 to TRBJ2-5, with D perhaps matching TRBD2 (5 bases). This CDR3 contains 14 residues. Germline-derived CDR1 and CDR2 are DFQATT and SNEGSKA (reference sequence). V lost 0 bases and J lost 4, with 12 bases in between. Here the CDR3 reads CSARDPSSSETQYF. The CDR3 nucleotides read TGCAGTGCTAGAGACCCATCTAGCTCAGAGACCCAGTACTTC.

This clonotype turned up a few times. The chain recombines TRBV12-3 or TRBV12-4 with TRBJ1-2; no definite D call. V was shortened by 4 bases and J by 0 bases, with 15 bases between the two germline ends. CDR3 length: 16 residues. CDR3 protein: CASSSGFISANYGYTF. In nucleotides, the CDR3 is TGTGCCAGCAGTTCTGGCTTTATTTCAGCTAACTATGGCTACACCTTC.

This clonotype was detected only a few times. The rearrangement uses TRBV3-1 and TRBJ2-5; D is perhaps TRBD2 (5 bases). The length of the CDR3 is 16 residues. V was pared by 0 bases and J by 2 bases, with 13 bases between. CDR1 LGHDT and CDR2 YNNKEL come from the germline V gene (reference sequence). The CDR3 loop reads CASSQEVASPQETQYF. CDR3 nucleotide sequence: TGTGCCAGCAGCCAAGAAGTGGCTAGCCCACAAGAGACCCAGTACTTC.

This clonotype was detected only a few times. The V gene is TRBV7-9, the J gene TRBJ2-7, with 9 bases fitting TRBD1. The CDR3 runs to 15 residues. From germline, CDR1 is SEHNR and CDR2 FQNEAQ (reference sequence). Trimming took 1 base from V and 3 from J; bases not matched to a gene: 4. The chain's CDR3 is CASSLDGTGFYEQYF. The CDR3 region has the DNA TGTGCCAGCAGCTTAGACGGGACAGGGTTCTACGAGCAGTACTTC.

There are a few counts of this clonotype. V gene TRBV12-3 or TRBV12-4 combines with J gene TRBJ2-1, with TRBD2 matching over 7 bases. CDR3 length: 16 residues. Trimming at V came to 3 bases and at J to 5 bases, leaving 10 bases not matched to a gene. CDR3 nucleotides: TGTGCCAGCAGTTTTGGTTTGCGGGAGTACCACAATGAGCAGTTCTTC. It codes for CASSFGLREYHNEQFF.

Many counts were recorded for this clonotype. The CDR3 DNA follows: TGCGCCAGCAGCTTGGAAGGAGATACGCAGTATTTT. As protein: CASSLEGDTQYF. The chain couples TRBV5-1 to TRBJ2-3; D is ambiguous. The germline gives CDR1 SGHRS, CDR2 YFSETQ. This CDR3 region has 12 residues. Trimming cost V 0 bases and J 5 bases, with 4 bases left between them.

This clonotype showed up just a few times. The genes are TRBV20-1 and TRBJ2-3; D may be TRBD2 (7 bases). Germline lookup yields CDR1 DFQATT and CDR2 SNEGSKA (reference sequence). V was shortened by 3 bases and J by 0 bases, with 13 bases between the two germline ends. CDR3 size: 15 residues. CDR3 in amino acids: CSASTSGTSTDTQYF. In DNA form, the CDR3 reads TGCAGTGCTAGTACCAGCGGGACAAGCACAGATACGCAGTATTTT.

This chain uses TRBV20-1 with TRBJ2-7, with D perhaps TRBD1 or TRBD2 (5 bases each). Germline CDR1 reads DFQATT; CDR2 reads SNEGSKA (reference sequence). There are 14 residues in the CDR3. The V end lost 1 base, the J end lost 5 bases, and 15 bases lay between the germline ends. The CDR3 bases are TGCAGTGCTAGAGGGGACGGATTTAACCACGAGCAGTACTTC. As protein: CSARGDGFNHEQYF.

The gene calls are TRBV20-1 and TRBJ2-3; 8 bases agree with TRBD2. Unmatched junction bases numbered 10, after V lost 5 bases and J lost 3 bases. The CDR3 is made up of 15 amino acids. CDR1 and CDR2 from the germline V gene are DFQATT and SNEGSKA (reference sequence). As DNA, the CDR3 is TGCAGTGCTGGCCGATCCGGGAGGGAAACAGATACGCAGTATTTT. Its protein is CSAGRSGRETDTQYF.

This clonotype was seen a few times. This sequence joins TRBV29-1 and TRBJ2-7; D remains unclear. This CDR3 is built from 13 residues. Germline lookup yields CDR1 SQVTM and CDR2 ANQGSEA. Deletions cut 4 bases from V and 4 bases from J, with 14 bases between. Here the CDR3 DNA reads TGCAGCGTTGCTCGAACTCTACTTTACGAGCAGTACTTC. This translates into CSVARTLLYEQYF.

The chain is built from TRBV6-1 and TRBJ1-2; 7 nucleotides align to TRBD1. The J segment lost 4 bases and the V segment lost 8 bases, leaving 10 bases of the junction unmatched. Germline CDR1 is MNHNS and CDR2 is SASEGT. The CDR3 spans 14 residues. This chain's CDR3 is CASGMNTGAYGYTF. DNA for the CDR3: TGTGCCAGCGGAATGAATACAGGGGCCTATGGCTACACCTTC.

The V call is TRBV12-3 or TRBV12-4, the J call TRBJ1-2; D perhaps matches TRBD1 (6 bases). The CDR3 totals 13 residues. V lost 3 bases to trimming and J lost 4 bases, with 9 bases between them. The CDR3 bases are TGTGCCAGCAGTTTGGAGGGGGTCTATGGCTACACCTTC. Its translation: CASSLEGVYGYTF.

The V gene is TRBV29-1, the J gene TRBJ2-7; maybe TRBD1 (5 bases). The CDR3 runs to 13 residues. Trimming shortened V by 4 bases and J by 6 bases, and 16 bases separated the two germline ends. CDR1 and CDR2 (germline): SQVTM, ANQGSEA. CDR3: CSVGLGAGFEQYF. The CDR3 nucleotides are TGCAGCGTTGGATTAGGGGCCGGGTTCGAGCAGTACTTC.

The CDR3 region has the DNA TGTGCCAGCAGCACCCTCGCGGGGGCGGGGAACACTGAAGCTTTCTTT. Protein product: CASSTLAGAGNTEAFF. This sequence joins TRBV14 and TRBJ1-1; D perhaps matches TRBD1 (6 bases). The germline V gene has CDR1 SGHDN and CDR2 FVKESK. V gave up 5 bases and J gave up 1 base, with 17 bases separating them. The CDR3 is 16 amino acids.

The chain's CDR3 is CASSRQGANTEAFF. For the CDR3, the DNA is TGCGCCAGCAGCAGACAGGGGGCGAACACTGAAGCTTTCTTT. The chain links TRBV5-1 to TRBJ1-1; 10 nucleotides match TRBD1. The CDR3 contains 14 residues. The germline CDR1 and CDR2 sequences are SGHRS and YFSETQ. V gave up 4 bases and J gave up 1 base; unmatched junction bases: 1. Full variable domain (missing parts from reference TRBV5-1 and TRBJ1-1): KAGVTQTPRYLIKTRGQQVTLSCSPISGHRSVSWYQQTPGQGLQFLFEYFSETQRNKGNFPGRFSGRQFSNSRSEMNVSTLELGDSALYLCASSRQGANTEAFFGQGTRLTVV.

This clonotype was seen a handful of times. The chain combines TRBV7-9 with TRBJ2-7, with 11 positions matching TRBD2. In germline, CDR1 is SEHNR, CDR2 FQNEAQ (reference sequence). V trimming: 5 bases; J trimming: 5 bases; junction bases outside the gene matches: 11. CDR3 size: 16 residues. The DNA of the CDR3 is TGTGCCAGCAGCCCAAACCGTACTAGCGGGAGACACGAGCAGTACTTC. This codes for CASSPNRTSGRHEQYF.

The V call is TRBV7-9, the J call TRBJ1-1; D is unclear. Germline CDR1 reads SEHNR; CDR2 reads FQNEAQ (reference sequence). The CDR3 runs 15 residues. The V end was cut by 4 bases, the J end by 5 bases, with 17 bases between. DNA of the CDR3: TGTGCCAGCAGCTGGACCTCCGGAAGGACTACTGAAGCTTTCTTT. Its protein product is CASSWTSGRTTEAFF.

This clonotype was seen a handful of times. The CDR3 reads CASSFAGGGGEQFF. The CDR3, as DNA: TGTGCCAGCAGCTTTGCGGGGGGGGGTGGTGAGCAGTTCTTC. The chain is built from TRBV7-9 and TRBJ2-1, with TRBD2 identical over 9 bases. This CDR3 contains 14 residues. V lost 3 bases and J lost 9; bases outside the gene matches: 6. Per germline, CDR1 SEHNR and CDR2 FQNEAQ (reference sequence).

The V and J genes are TRBV20-1 and TRBJ2-1; 10 bases agree with TRBD2. J was trimmed by 7 bases and V by 2 bases; bases with no gene match: 20. The CDR3 is 19 amino acids. CDR1 and CDR2 (germline): DFQATT, SNEGSKA (reference sequence). This CDR3 is CSARTYRGASGSLRNEQFF. CDR3 bases: TGCAGTGCTAGAACCTACAGGGGGGCTAGCGGGAGTCTAAGGAATGAGCAGTTCTTC.

V gene TRBV6-5 combines with J gene TRBJ1-2, with TRBD1 matching 10 bases. Germline CDR1 MNHEY, CDR2 SVGAGI. V trimming: 0 bases; J trimming: 4 bases; junction bases outside the gene matches: 5. CDR3 length: 16 residues. The CDR3 reads CASSYSAGTGVYGYTF. CDR3 in DNA: TGTGCCAGCAGTTACTCGGCCGGGACAGGGGTCTATGGCTACACCTTC.

The rearrangement uses TRBV20-1 and TRBJ2-1; perhaps TRBD2 as D (5 bases). The CDR3 has 15 residues. Trimming took off 7 bases at V and 5 bases at J, with 21 bases between the two ends. CDR1 is DFQATT, CDR2 SNEGSKA, per germline (reference sequence). Written as DNA, the CDR3 is TGCAGTGGGAGCCGTGGTGGGAGTTGGGACAATGAGCAGTTCTTC. Translation gives CSGSRGGSWDNEQFF.

The rearrangement uses TRBV18 and TRBJ1-1; D remains ambiguous. The CDR3 runs 13 residues. Trimming cost V 5 bases and J 8 bases, with 15 bases left between them. Germline lookup yields CDR1 KGHSH and CDR2 LQKENI. DNA for the CDR3: TGTGCCAGCTCATCCCTCGACCCGGGAGAAGCTTTCTTT. Its translation is CASSSLDPGEAFF.

Only a few counts were recorded for this clonotype. The chain couples TRBV19 to TRBJ1-2, with unresolved D. V was shortened by 3 bases and J by 4 bases, with 12 bases between the two germline ends. The CDR3 covers 14 residues. From germline, CDR1 is LNHDA and CDR2 SQIVND (reference sequence). The DNA of the CDR3 is TGTGCCAGTAGTATCCCCGGACCGGCCTATGGCTACACCTTC. Translated, it gives CASSIPGPAYGYTF.

The rearrangement links TRBV5-1 to TRBJ2-5, with 12 bases identical to TRBD2. The germline V gene encodes CDR1 SGHRS and CDR2 YFSETQ. The J segment lost 2 bases and the V segment lost 9 bases, leaving 8 bases of the junction unmatched. The CDR3 totals 15 residues. The CDR3 loop reads CATQTSGGGQETQYF. The CDR3 DNA is TGCGCCACCCAGACTAGCGGGGGAGGACAAGAGACCCAGTACTTC.

This clonotype was seen only a few times. Sequence at one end of the junction differs from germline and may be a read error. The J gene is TRBJ2-1, the V gene TRBV5-6; a possible D gene is TRBD1 (5 bases). Per germline, CDR1 SGHDT and CDR2 YYEEEE. This CDR3 spans 14 amino acids. The CDR3: CASSLDTKASEQFF. The CDR3 coding sequence is TGTGCCAGCAGTTTGGACACGAAGGCGAGTGAGCAGTTCTTC. Variable domain in full (rest from reference TRBV5-6 and TRBJ2-1): DAGVTQSPTHLIKTRGQQVTLRCSPKSGHDTVSWYQQALGQGPQFIFQYYEEEERQRGNFPDRFSGHQFPNYSSELNVNALLLGDSALYLCASSLDTKASEQFFGPGTRLTVL.

This clonotype turned up a few times. The rearrangement links TRBV5-1 to TRBJ2-2, with 8 nucleotides matching TRBD2. This CDR3 region has 17 residues. Losses at the gene ends were 0 bases for V and 3 bases for J; bases not matched to a gene: 7. Germline values: CDR1 SGHRS, CDR2 YFSETQ. This chain's CDR3 is CASSLGRAGAYTGELFF. DNA for the CDR3: TGCGCCAGCAGCTTGGGGCGAGCGGGGGCCTACACCGGGGAGCTGTTTTTT. Combining the CDR3 with reference TRBV5-1 and TRBJ2-2 gives the whole variable domain KAGVTQTPRYLIKTRGQQVTLSCSPISGHRSVSWYQQTPGQGLQFLFEYFSETQRNKGNFPGRFSGRQFSNSRSEMNVSTLELGDSALYLCASSLGRAGAYTGELFFGEGSRLTVL.

In this sample, this clonotype turned up a few times. The V call is TRBV12-5, the J call TRBJ2-5, with D maybe TRBD2 (6 bases). The CDR3 is made up of 13 amino acids. Germline V lookup: CDR1 LGHNT, CDR2 FRNRAP. V lost 6 bases and J 4 bases, leaving 12 bases between the germline ends. CDR3 sequence reads: CASGPGVGETQYF. The CDR3 bases are TGTGCTAGTGGCCCGGGGGTGGGAGAGACCCAGTACTTC.

This clonotype showed up just a few times. The CDR3 loop reads CASTASPGGSGYETQYF. The CDR3 bases are TGTGCCAGCACCGCATCCCCCGGCGGGAGCGGGTATGAGACCCAGTACTTC. The chain recombines TRBV9 with TRBJ2-5, with 7 bases lining up with TRBD2. CDR1 SGDLS and CDR2 YYNGEE come from the germline V gene. The CDR3 has 17 residues. Trimming at V came to 6 bases and at J to 5 bases, leaving 19 bases not matched to a gene. Together with reference TRBV9 and TRBJ2-5, the CDR3 gives the full variable domain: DSGVTQTPKHLITATGQRVTLRCSPRSGDLSVYWYQQSLDQGLQFLIQYYNGEERAKGNILERFSAQQFPDLHSELNLSSLELGDSALYFCASTASPGGSGYETQYFGPGTRLLVL.